The source of this TCR beta chain is a study of OX40 agonist ivuxolimab in advanced cancers. Data came from immunoSEQ multiplex PCR; TCRdb stores just in-frame clones and leaves some out. Of roughly 68,000 clones listed, about 89% are singletons. The CDR3 loop spans 15 amino acids. With 4 bases clipped from V and 3 bases from J, the junction kept 7 bases outside the gene matches. The germline gives CDR1 SGDLS, CDR2 YYNGEE. The chain recombines TRBV9 with TRBJ2-1; 7 nucleotides match TRBD2. Sequenced here: CD4+ or CD8+ T cells sorted from blood, sampled in a trial of the OX40 agonist ivuxolimab. The TCR was taken from an adult with an advanced solid tumor such as melanoma, head and neck, liver or kidney cancer. CDR3 DNA sequence: TGTGCCAGCAGCCAGGTGGGGGGGATCTACAATGAGCAGTTCTTC. Encoded protein: CASSQVGGIYNEQFF.